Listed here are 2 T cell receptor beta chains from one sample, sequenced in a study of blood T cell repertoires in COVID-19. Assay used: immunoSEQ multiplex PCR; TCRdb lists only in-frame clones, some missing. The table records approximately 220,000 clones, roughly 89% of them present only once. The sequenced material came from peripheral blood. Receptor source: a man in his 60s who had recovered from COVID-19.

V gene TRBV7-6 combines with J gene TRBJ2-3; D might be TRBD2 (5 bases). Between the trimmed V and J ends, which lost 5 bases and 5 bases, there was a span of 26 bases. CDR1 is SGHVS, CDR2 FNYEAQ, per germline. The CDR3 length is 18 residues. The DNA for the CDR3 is TGTGCCAGCAGCCCAGGACTTACAACCCCCCTTGGAGTAGATACGCAGTATTTT. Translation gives CASSPGLTTPLGVDTQYF.

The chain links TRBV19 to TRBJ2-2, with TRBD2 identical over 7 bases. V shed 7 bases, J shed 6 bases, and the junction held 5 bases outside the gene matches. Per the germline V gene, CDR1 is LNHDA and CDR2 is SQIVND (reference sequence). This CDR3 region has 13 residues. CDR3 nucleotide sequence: TGTGCCAGTAAGGCGGGGGAACCCGGGGAGCTGTTTTTT. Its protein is CASKAGEPGELFF.